One sample yielded the 2 T cell receptor beta chains listed below, sequenced in a study of shared clonotypes between healthy human individuals. Only in-frame clones appear in the TCRdb table, and some are missing; sequencing was by immunoSEQ multiplex PCR. The sample records about 480,000 clones, about three quarters being singletons. The sequenced material came from PBMCs. Receptors originate from a woman in her thirties or forties in good health. Some clones in this sample may be carry-over from other donors' samples.

This CDR3 is CASSPRGGQETQYF. The CDR3 DNA sequence: TGTGCCAGCAGTCCCCGAGGGGGGCAGGAGACCCAGTACTTC. The chain employs TRBV25-1 and TRBJ2-5; TRBD1 or TRBD2 may be the D gene (6 bases each). The CDR3 is 14 amino acids. Per the germline V gene, CDR1 is MGHDK and CDR2 is SYGVNS. Trimming took 5 bases from V and 5 from J, leaving 15 bases between them.

The chain has TRBV5-1 and TRBJ2-1; 12 nucleotides align to TRBD2. The V segment lost 4 bases and the J segment 9 bases; nucleotides outside the gene matches: 23. CDR1 is SGHRS, CDR2 YFSETQ, per germline. The CDR3 has 20 amino acids. Written as DNA, the CDR3 is TGCGCCAGCAGCGGCGGGGGGCTAGCGGGAGGGCCCACGAGGGGTGGTGAGCAGTTCTTC. This codes for CASSGGGLAGGPTRGGEQFF.